The 13 T cell receptor beta chains below all came from one sample that was sequenced in a study of control samples from healthy donors and cancer patients. Some clones are missing from TCRdb's copy, which holds only in-frame ones; the method was immunoSEQ multiplex PCR. The data show fewer than 110,000 clones, with around 89% seen just once and 7.8% held by the top ten. Sequencing input: blood. Receptors were obtained from a man aged 25-45 years in good health.

The rearrangement uses TRBV5-4 and TRBJ2-5; D is unclear. The germline CDR1 and CDR2 sequences are SGHNT and YYREEE (reference sequence). The CDR3 has 13 residues. Trimming took 6 bases from V and 2 from J, leaving 11 bases between them. The CDR3: CASKLGLQETQYF. For the CDR3, the DNA is TGTGCCAGCAAATTAGGCCTGCAAGAGACCCAGTACTTC.

This chain joins TRBV6-4 and TRBJ2-3; 10 bases agree with TRBD2. This CDR3 contains 15 residues. V gave up 0 bases and J gave up 11 bases; unmatched junction bases: 8. The V gene's germline CDR1 is MRHNA and CDR2 SNTAGT. The DNA of the CDR3 is TGTGCCAGCAGTGACTCGCCAGCGGGAGGGGGGGAGCAGTATTTT. This codes for CASSDSPAGGGEQYF.

This chain joins TRBV19 and TRBJ1-6, with 7 bases lining up with TRBD1. The CDR3 contains 16 residues. The germline gives CDR1 LNHDA, CDR2 SQIVND (reference sequence). The trim removed 5 bases at V and 8 bases at J, leaving 12 bases unmatched. The CDR3 is CASSPRQGFSDSPLHF. The CDR3 bases are TGTGCCAGTAGTCCGAGACAGGGATTTAGCGATTCACCCCTCCACTTT. Together with reference TRBV19 and TRBJ1-6, the CDR3 gives the full variable domain: DGGITQSPKYLFRKEGQNVTLSCEQNLNHDAMYWYRQDPGQGLRLIYYSQIVNDFQKGDIAEGYSVSREKKESFPLTVTSAQKNPTAFYLCASSPRQGFSDSPLHFGNGTRLTVT.

This sequence joins TRBV30 and TRBJ1-6, with D possibly TRBD1 on 6 matching bases. The CDR3 is 13 amino acids. CDR1 is GTSNPN and CDR2 is SVGIG in the germline V gene (reference sequence). V lost 4 bases, J lost 6 bases, and 10 bases lay in between. The CDR3 region has the DNA TGTGCCTGGACGGACAGAGTTAATTCACCCCTCCACTTT. Residues: CAWTDRVNSPLHF.

The chain has TRBV7-2 and TRBJ2-3; 8 bases align to TRBD2. This CDR3 has 15 residues. The ends lost 6 bases at V and 2 bases at J; junction bases unmatched: 7. Germline lookup yields CDR1 SGHTA and CDR2 FQGNSA. The CDR3 bases are TGTGCCAGCAGTTACACTAGCGGATACACAGATACGCAGTATTTT. Translating it yields CASSYTSGYTDTQYF.

This chain links TRBV5-1 with TRBJ1-1; 8 bases align to TRBD1. Germline-derived CDR1 and CDR2 are SGHRS and YFSETQ. This CDR3 has 14 residues. J gave up 5 bases and V 2 bases, and 5 bases lay outside the gene matches. CDR3 in DNA: TGCGCCAGCAGCTTCACAGGGGGTGAAACTGAAGCTTTCTTT. This codes for CASSFTGGETEAFF. Full variable domain (missing parts from reference TRBV5-1 and TRBJ1-1): KAGVTQTPRYLIKTRGQQVTLSCSPISGHRSVSWYQQTPGQGLQFLFEYFSETQRNKGNFPGRFSGRQFSNSRSEMNVSTLELGDSALYLCASSFTGGETEAFFGQGTRLTVV.

This clone was observed a single time. The genes are TRBV28 and TRBJ1-5; no reliable D call. The germline V and J ends were trimmed by 6 bases and 4 bases, with 13 bases remaining between them. Germline CDR1 MDHEN, CDR2 SYDVKM. CDR3 length: 14 residues. This chain's CDR3 is CASSPLFTNQPQHF. The CDR3 nucleotides are TGTGCCAGCAGCCCCCTGTTCACAAATCAGCCCCAGCATTTT.

The chain combines TRBV4-1 with TRBJ1-4; 8 nucleotides match TRBD1. The CDR3 is 13 amino acids. CDR1 is MGHRA and CDR2 is YSYEKL in the germline V gene. Germline trimming cut 9 bases from V and 5 bases from J; bases unmatched to any gene: 5. CDR3 bases: TGCGCCAGTCGACAGGGGATGAATGAAAAACTGTTTTTT. It yields the protein CASRQGMNEKLFF.

This chain links TRBV19 with TRBJ1-3; the D gene is possibly TRBD1 (5 bases). The V gene lost 9 bases and the J gene lost 0 bases, with 12 bases spanning the gap. The germline gives CDR1 LNHDA, CDR2 SQIVND (reference sequence). The CDR3 has 14 residues. The DNA of the CDR3 is TGTGCCAGCAGGGACTACATCTCTGGAAACACCATATATTTT. Translating it yields CASRDYISGNTIYF.

The chain employs TRBV21-1 and TRBJ1-2. TRBV21-1 is listed as a pseudogene. This CDR3 is built from 13 residues. In DNA, the CDR3 is TGTGCCAGCAGCAAAGAGGCTCGACATGGCTACACCTTC. Protein product: CASSKEARHGYTF.

The gene calls are TRBV28 and TRBJ1-1; D not certain. Germline V gene sequence: CDR1 MDHEN, CDR2 SYDVKM. Trimming took 5 bases from V and 11 from J, leaving 15 bases between them. The CDR3 is 12 amino acids. The CDR3 nucleotides read TGTGCCAGCAGTCGCGCACTGGCCGGGGCTTTCTTT. Translating gives CASSRALAGAFF.

V gene TRBV28 combines with J gene TRBJ2-4; D is uncertain. Trimming took 4 bases from V and 11 from J, leaving 12 bases between them. This CDR3 is built from 12 residues. CDR1 MDHEN and CDR2 SYDVKM come from the germline V gene. The CDR3 is CASSSPDQVQYF. The CDR3 DNA follows: TGTGCCAGCAGTTCCCCTGATCAGGTTCAGTACTTC. The full variable domain, its missing parts supplied by reference TRBV28 and TRBJ2-4, is DVKVTQSSRYLVKRTGEKVFLECVQDMDHENMFWYRQDPGLGLRLIYFSYDVKMKEKGDIPEGYSVSREKKERFSLILESASTNQTSMYLCASSSPDQVQYFGAGTRLSVL.

This clone was counted a single time. The CDR3 is CAWSMGEAYEQYF. Here the CDR3 DNA reads TGTGCCTGGAGCATGGGGGAAGCCTACGAGCAGTACTTC. The chain has TRBV30 and TRBJ2-7; D assignment may be TRBD1 or TRBD2 (5 bases each). Trimming stripped 3 bases from V and 2 bases from J, with 11 bases between. This CDR3 spans 13 amino acids. Germline CDR1 and CDR2: GTSNPN and SVGIG (reference sequence).